Listed below are T cell receptor beta chains from one sample, sequenced in a study of beta chain features in type 1 diabetes. Method: immunoSEQ multiplex PCR; TCRdb's copy keeps in-frame clones and lacks some. The sample lists approximately 120,000 clones; around 15% were seen once. Material: central memory CD4+ T cells from blood. The source is a man younger than 35 with type 1 diabetes. Both conserved end residues are part of each CDR3. Each record gives: J gene, clone size, V gene, D gene, CDR3 protein, CDR3 DNA. D genes are given only for firm matches. Rows may omit the clone size; those that give it use once, few, many or a size class.

>TRBJ1-1|.|TRBV4-1|TRBD1
CASSQPVPGQGAGDTEAFF
TGCGCCAGCAGCCAACCCGTCCCGGGACAGGGGGCTGGGGACACTGAAGCTTTCTTT
>TRBJ2-7|few|TRBV7-8|TRBD1
CASSSRQGARYEQYF
TGTGCCAGCAGCTCCCGACAGGGGGCGAGGTACGAGCAGTACTTC
>TRBJ2-5|.|TRBV5-1|TRBD1
CASSPGLLWDSLAGTQYF
TGCGCCAGCAGCCCGGGGCTGCTTTGGGACAGCCTAGCCGGGACCCAGTACTTC
>TRBJ1-2|few|TRBV4-3|.
CASSQDAAVPYGYTF
TGCGCCAGCAGCCAAGATGCGGCAGTGCCTTATGGCTACACCTTC
>TRBJ2-7|.|TRBV10-3|TRBD2
CAISELTSGSGNEQYF
TGTGCCATCAGTGAGTTGACTAGCGGGAGTGGGAACGAGCAGTACTTC
>TRBJ2-5|.|TRBV30|.
CAWSRETQYF
TGTGCCTGGAGTAGAGAGACCCAGTACTTC
>TRBJ2-5|many|TRBV4-2|.
CASSQEGYQETQYF
TGTGCCAGCAGCCAAGAGGGATACCAAGAGACCCAGTACTTC
>TRBJ2-7|few|TRBV5-1|TRBD1
CASSLTGTGTHEQYF
TGCGCCAGCAGCTTGACCGGGACAGGGACCCACGAGCAGTACTTC
>TRBJ1-1|.|TRBV2|TRBD1
CASMAGGSGEAFF
TGTGCCAGCATGGCAGGGGGAAGTGGAGAAGCTTTCTTT
>TRBJ1-1|few|TRBV6-5|.
CASSTQRGGQEAFF
TGTGCCAGCAGTACCCAACGGGGAGGTCAAGAAGCTTTCTTT
>TRBJ1-2|few|TRBV20-1|.
CSASGGYTF
TGCAGTGCTAGTGGGGGCTACACCTTC
>TRBJ1-2|.|TRBV6-5|TRBD1
CASSQGTGVGGYTF
TGTGCCAGCAGTCAGGGGACAGGGGTTGGTGGCTACACCTTC
>TRBJ1-1|.|TRBV30|TRBD1
CAWSETGDTEAFF
TGTGCCTGGAGCGAGACAGGGGACACTGAAGCTTTCTTT
>TRBJ2-1|.|TRBV9|.
CASSVERGEQFF
TGTGCCAGCAGCGTAGAGAGAGGTGAGCAGTTCTTC
>TRBJ2-1|few|TRBV29-1|.
CSVEGGGNEQFF
TGCAGCGTTGAAGGTGGGGGGAATGAGCAGTTCTTC
>TRBJ2-4|.|TRBV30|.
CAWSVWNRENIQYF
TGTGCCTGGAGTGTATGGAACAGGGAAAACATTCAGTACTTC
>TRBJ2-7|.|TRBV30|.
CASLRIAGQGNYEQYF
TGTGCCTCCTTGAGGATTGCGGGGCAGGGAAACTACGAGCAGTACTTC
>TRBJ2-1|many|TRBV18|.
CASSPSVLDNEQFF
TGTGCCAGCTCACCCTCGGTCCTGGACAATGAGCAGTTCTTC
>TRBJ2-3|.|TRBV2|.
CASSDSTMGDTQYF
TGTGCCAGCAGTGACAGTACAATGGGAGATACGCAGTATTTT
>TRBJ2-7|few|TRBV15|TRBD2
CATSRAGLAYEQYF
TGTGCCACCAGCAGAGCGGGACTAGCCTACGAGCAGTACTTC
>TRBJ2-1|few|TRBV5-1|TRBD2
CASSLAPGLAGQPEFF
TGCGCCAGCAGCTTGGCGCCGGGACTAGCCGGCCAACCGGAGTTCTTC
>TRBJ2-2|.|TRBV7-3|.
CASSPFRVGELFF
TGTGCCAGCAGCCCCTTTAGGGTCGGGGAGCTGTTTTTT
>TRBJ1-5|few|TRBV29-1|TRBD1
CSVTSGTGGYQPQHF
TGCAGCGTTACCTCCGGGACAGGGGGCTATCAGCCCCAGCATTTT
>TRBJ1-2|.|TRBV20-1|.
CSARDVYGYTF
TGCAGTGCTAGGGACGTATATGGCTACACCTTC
>TRBJ2-1|.|TRBV6-1|.
CASSEVQEGEQFF
TGTGCCAGCAGTGAAGTTCAGGAGGGCGAGCAGTTCTTC
>TRBJ2-2|few|TRBV5-1|TRBD2
CASSLNLAGVDGELFF
TGCGCCAGCAGCTTAAACCTAGCGGGAGTCGACGGGGAGCTGTTTTTT
>TRBJ2-5|.|TRBV6-5|.
CASSPGRAETQYF
TGTGCCAGCAGCCCGGGCCGGGCTGAGACCCAGTACTTC
>TRBJ2-7|few|TRBV5-6|.
CASSRNYEQYF
TGTGCCAGCAGCCGAAACTACGAGCAGTACTTC
>TRBJ2-3|.|TRBV5-1|.
CASSLAGTLTDTQYF
TGCGCCAGCAGCTTGGCCGGTACCCTTACAGATACGCAGTATTTT
>TRBJ1-2|.|TRBV30|.
CAWSVMGGGYTF
TGTGCCTGGAGTGTAATGGGCGGCGGCTACACCTTC